This T cell receptor (beta chain) was recovered during a study of somatic mutations in cytotoxic T cells in rheumatoid arthritis. Some clones are missing from TCRdb's copy, which holds only in-frame ones; the method was immunoSEQ multiplex PCR. Here the sample spans around 24,000 clones, 82% being singletons. Broader study findings: Clonality measured in CD8+ T cells did not differ significantly between rheumatoid arthritis patients and age-matched healthy controls. A finding that went unadjusted for multiple comparisons was the slight underrepresentation of TRBV07 in rheumatoid arthritis patients.

V lost 2 bases to trimming and J lost 2 bases; unmatched junction nucleotides: 3. Germline-derived CDR1 and CDR2 are SGHVS and FNYEAQ. The CDR3 loop spans 14 amino acids. To note about this clone: Its antigen is still unknown.

This chain connects TRBV7-6 to TRBJ2-7; 7 nucleotides agree with TRBD2. Sequencing was carried out using CD8+ T cells sorted from blood. This clonotype was obtained from a man aged 45-65 years in good health. The DNA for the CDR3 is TGTGCCAGCAGCTTAAGGCTAGCGGCCTACGAGCAGTACTTC. It is translated as CASSLRLAAYEQYF.